Listed below are T cell receptor beta chains from one sample, sequenced in a study of shared clonotypes between healthy human individuals. Sequencing was performed with immunoSEQ multiplex PCR; in TCRdb, only in-frame clones are kept and a portion is missing. The sample consists of 2 million to 3 million clones, around 94% of them appearing once. Input material: naive CD4+ T cells sorted from blood. The receptors derive from a man younger than 35 in good health. Each CDR3 is given with its conserved first and last residue.

V gene: TRBV7-8
CDR3 protein: CASSSPGQVPSSSYNEQFF

V gene: TRBV6-1
CDR3 protein: CASSEGQGWETQYF

V gene: TRBV7-2
CDR3 protein: CASSERGLAGRETQYF

V gene: TRBV7-2
CDR3 protein: CASSPENRVVETQYF

V gene: TRBV10-1
CDR3 protein: CASSVSGTYEQYF

V gene: TRBV7-2
CDR3 protein: CASSLRSPASGMQYF

V gene: TRBV30
CDR3 protein: CAWSVMASGPTDTQYF

V gene: TRBV5-4
CDR3 protein: CADRTTANTGELFF

V gene: TRBV6-5
CDR3 protein: CASSYTLYSSYEQYF

V gene: TRBV4-1
CDR3 protein: CASSSREGRADTQYF

V gene: TRBV11-2
CDR3 protein: CASSLAAQGSGNTIYF

V gene: TRBV9
CDR3 protein: CASSVASDPSYNEQFF

V gene: TRBV7-2
CDR3 protein: CASSSGGRGENEQYF

V gene: TRBV5-5
CDR3 protein: CASSSPGQGSWNEQYF

V gene: TRBV11-2
CDR3 protein: CASSLSRTRQETQYF

V gene: TRBV5-1
CDR3 protein: CASSSDSPNTEAFF

V gene: TRBV5-1
CDR3 protein: CASSLLAGGPGELFF

V gene: TRBV5-1
CDR3 protein: CASSVRLTSRSNTGELFF

V gene: TRBV20-1
CDR3 protein: CSATPTGGYTF

V gene: TRBV14
CDR3 protein: CASSQGTGTRGQYF

V gene: TRBV27
CDR3 protein: CASPTKTYNEQFF

V gene: TRBV18
CDR3 protein: CASSPPSGSNYGYTF

V gene: TRBV6-6
CDR3 protein: CASRGVGGTNTGELFF

V gene: TRBV7-2
CDR3 protein: CASSRATLFETQYF

V gene: TRBV5-8
CDR3 protein: CASSSGEGMNTEAFF

V gene: TRBV9
CDR3 protein: CASSVALGGALVDTQYF

V gene: TRBV7-2
CDR3 protein: CASSSPGQGRNSPLHF

V gene: TRBV7-2
CDR3 protein: CASSLGAGPSLHF

V gene: TRBV30
CDR3 protein: CAWSGGRETQYF

V gene: TRBV4-2
CDR3 protein: CASSQERVKNIQYF

V gene: TRBV19
CDR3 protein: CASSGRQGINEKLFF

V gene: TRBV5-1
CDR3 protein: CASSLGWGESSGANVLTF

V gene: TRBV6-6
CDR3 protein: CASSTSGTAMNTEAFF

V gene: TRBV9
CDR3 protein: CASSVGQGPSYEQYF

V gene: TRBV5-1
CDR3 protein: CASKDSGADTQYF

V gene: TRBV28
CDR3 protein: CASSSISGTANSPLHF

V gene: TRBV29-1
CDR3 protein: CSVPILERGYTF

V gene: TRBV5-8
CDR3 protein: CASSLEGRGELFF

V gene: TRBV30
CDR3 protein: CAWSVRLAGPSYEQYF

V gene: TRBV9
CDR3 protein: CASSLAPRNIQYF

V gene: TRBV30
CDR3 protein: CAWSVGTSGELFF

V gene: TRBV18
CDR3 protein: CASSPPSLDNEQFF

V gene: TRBV6-5
CDR3 protein: CASSPWSSGYNEQFF

V gene: TRBV18
CDR3 protein: CASSQGQGAGEQYF

V gene: TRBV7-9
CDR3 protein: CASSLAGFNEKLFF

V gene: TRBV7-2
CDR3 protein: CASSLGSGGNTEAFF

V gene: TRBV29-1
CDR3 protein: CSVEFSGGARYEQYF

V gene: TRBV9
CDR3 protein: CASSPDLQRDTEAFF